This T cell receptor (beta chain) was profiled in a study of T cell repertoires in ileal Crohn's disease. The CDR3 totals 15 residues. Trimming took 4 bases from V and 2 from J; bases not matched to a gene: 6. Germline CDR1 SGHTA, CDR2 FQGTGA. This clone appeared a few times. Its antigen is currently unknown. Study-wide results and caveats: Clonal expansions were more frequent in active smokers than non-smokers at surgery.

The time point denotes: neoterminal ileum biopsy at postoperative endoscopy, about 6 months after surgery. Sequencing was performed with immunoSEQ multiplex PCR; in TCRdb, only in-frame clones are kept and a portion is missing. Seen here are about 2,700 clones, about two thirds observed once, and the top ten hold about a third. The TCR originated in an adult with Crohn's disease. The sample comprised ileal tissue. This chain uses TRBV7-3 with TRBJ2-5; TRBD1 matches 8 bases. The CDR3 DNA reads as TGTGCCAGCAGCTCGACAGGGGATTTTCAAGAGACCCAGTACTTC. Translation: CASSSTGDFQETQYF. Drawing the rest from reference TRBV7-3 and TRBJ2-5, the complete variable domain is GAGVSQTPSNKVTEKGKYVELRCDPISGHTALYWYRQSLGQGPEFLIYFQGTGAADDSGLPNDRFFAVRPEGSVSTLKIQRTERGDSAVYLCASSSTGDFQETQYFGPGTRLLVL.